Each of the 30 T cell receptor beta chains below was sequenced from the same sample in a study of T cell repertoires in ileal Crohn's disease (dated by TCRdb to about 2019). Library generation was performed with the immunoSEQ multiplex PCR assay. TCRdb retrieved this table from immuneACCESS and kept in-frame rearrangements only. Not all clones are present; in checked studies, unresolved V genes account for under half, and no reason is known for the remainder. This sample gives fewer than 3,000 clones in total; 70% to 80% of them show up just once. 5.5% to 7.5% of the sample is in the top ten clones. Reading the label with the study, this specimen's time point is: inflamed ileum from the surgical specimen. The source material was ileal tissue. The origin of the receptors is an adult with Crohn's disease.

This clone is a singleton in its sample. V and J are TRBV19 and TRBJ2-1; no clear D gene. Looked up from germline, CDR1 is LNHDA and CDR2 is SQIVND (reference sequence). The CDR3 sequence is 13 residues long. Trimming took off 3 bases at V and 9 bases at J, with 12 bases between the two ends. Here the CDR3 DNA reads TGTGCCAGTAGTATCGGCATTTTAGTTGAGCAGTTCTTC. It yields the protein CASSIGILVEQFF.

This clone occurred a few times. The chain has TRBV5-3 and TRBJ2-7; 8 nucleotides line up with TRBD2. TRBV5-3 counts as an open reading frame of uncertain function. V dropped 4 bases and J dropped 2; count of bases not matched to a gene: 5. The CDR3 length is 14 residues. This chain's CDR3 is CARSPGLAPYEQYF. Here the CDR3 DNA reads TGTGCCAGAAGCCCCGGACTAGCCCCCTACGAGCAGTACTTC.

V and J are TRBV5-1 and TRBJ2-3, with a weak D call TRBD2 (5 bases). The CDR3 runs to 14 residues. Germline-derived CDR1 and CDR2 are SGHRS and YFSETQ. V gave up 5 bases and J gave up 2 bases, with 12 bases separating them. The CDR3 loop reads CASRLESPTDTQYF. DNA of the CDR3: TGCGCCAGCAGACTAGAATCCCCCACAGATACGCAGTATTTT. Looking up the rest from reference TRBV5-1 and TRBJ2-3 gives the full variable domain: KAGVTQTPRYLIKTRGQQVTLSCSPISGHRSVSWYQQTPGQGLQFLFEYFSETQRNKGNFPGRFSGRQFSNSRSEMNVSTLELGDSALYLCASRLESPTDTQYFGPGTRLTVL.

The chain employs TRBV19 and TRBJ2-2; D is undetermined. Germline V gene sequence: CDR1 LNHDA, CDR2 SQIVND (reference sequence). Trimming removed 3 bases from V and 3 bases from J, with 8 bases in between. This CDR3 region has 14 residues. The CDR3 DNA reads TGTGCCAGTAGTATCACGGCTTACACCGGGGAGCTGTTTTTT. Translating it yields CASSITAYTGELFF.

This chain connects TRBV15 to TRBJ1-3; the D is unclear. There are 18 residues in the CDR3. The germline V and J ends were trimmed by 0 bases and 0 bases, with 15 bases remaining between them. The germline V gene encodes CDR1 LNHNV and CDR2 YYDKDF (reference sequence). The CDR3 region is CATSRDSYSPPSGNTIYF. For the CDR3, the DNA is TGTGCCACCAGCAGAGATTCATACAGCCCTCCCTCTGGAAACACCATATATTTT.

The rearrangement uses TRBV7-3 and TRBJ2-1, with 11 bases that match TRBD2. J lost 4 bases, V lost 5 bases, and 10 bases had no gene match. This CDR3 spans 17 amino acids. CDR1 and CDR2 (germline): SGHTA, FQGTGA. CDR3 DNA sequence: TGTGCCAGCAGCATCACGGGACTAGCGGTCCAGTACAATGAGCAGTTCTTC. Translating it yields CASSITGLAVQYNEQFF. The whole variable domain, filled in from reference TRBV7-3 and TRBJ2-1, reads GAGVSQTPSNKVTEKGKYVELRCDPISGHTALYWYRQSLGQGPEFLIYFQGTGAADDSGLPNDRFFAVRPEGSVSTLKIQRTERGDSAVYLCASSITGLAVQYNEQFFGPGTRLTVL.

The DNA of the CDR3 is TGTGCCAGCAGCTTGGCTCCTAGCGGGACCCTAGGGGATACGCAGTATTTT. It translates to CASSLAPSGTLGDTQYF. The chain has TRBV5-5 and TRBJ2-3; 9 bases agree with TRBD2. The V segment lost 0 bases and the J segment 6 bases; nucleotides outside the gene matches: 11. Germline lookup yields CDR1 SGHKS and CDR2 YYEKEE (reference sequence). This CDR3 is built from 17 residues.

The V gene is TRBV6-1, the J gene TRBJ2-2; TRBD1 matches 9 bases. The J segment lost 7 bases and the V segment lost 4 bases, leaving 7 bases of the junction unmatched. Germline values: CDR1 MNHNS, CDR2 SASEGT. The CDR3 is 15 residues long. The CDR3 is CASSGGQGRVGELFF. CDR3 DNA: TGTGCCAGCAGTGGAGGACAGGGGAGAGTCGGGGAGCTGTTTTTT.

The V call is TRBV7-6, the J call TRBJ2-1; the match to TRBD1 covers 11 bases. The CDR3 contains 16 residues. V trimming: 1 base; J trimming: 3 bases; junction bases outside the gene matches: 2. Germline V CDR1 and CDR2: SGHVS, FNYEAQ. The CDR3 sequence is CASSLGGQGDYNEQFF. The CDR3 coding sequence is TGTGCCAGCAGCTTAGGGGGACAGGGGGACTACAATGAGCAGTTCTTC.

The V gene is TRBV19, the J gene TRBJ2-1, with D tentatively TRBD2 (7 bases). This CDR3 has 15 residues. Germline lookup yields CDR1 LNHDA and CDR2 SQIVND (reference sequence). The V and J ends lost 2 bases and 3 bases respectively, with 11 bases between them. The CDR3 nucleotides are TGTGCCAGTAGTATAAAGGGAGGGGGCTACAATGAGCAGTTCTTC. It encodes CASSIKGGGYNEQFF.

This clone has just one count. CDR3 residues: CASSQSTWAAAYEQYF. As DNA, the CDR3 is TGTGCCAGCAGCCAAAGTACCTGGGCAGCCGCCTACGAGCAGTACTTC. The V call is TRBV14, the J call TRBJ2-7; D is unclear. Germline assignment: CDR1 SGHDN and CDR2 FVKESK. The CDR3 runs to 16 residues. V lost 2 bases, J lost 2 bases, and 16 bases lay in between.

The chain couples TRBV25-1 to TRBJ1-1; D is ambiguous. CDR1 MGHDK and CDR2 SYGVNS come from the germline V gene. CDR3 length: 13 residues. V gave up 8 bases and J gave up 1 base, with 11 bases separating them. Written as DNA, the CDR3 is TGTGCCAGCTTACCGTCCCGGAACACTGAAGCTTTCTTT. This gives the protein CASLPSRNTEAFF.

The chain couples TRBV10-2 to TRBJ2-1; 9 bases align to TRBD1. V lost 8 bases and J lost 7; bases outside the gene matches: 9. The CDR3 runs to 14 residues. CDR1 is WSHSY, CDR2 SAAADI, per germline. The CDR3 sequence is CASGTPGTGNEQFF. CDR3 DNA: TGCGCCAGCGGTACCCCGGGGACAGGGAATGAGCAGTTCTTC.

The V gene is TRBV7-2, the J gene TRBJ2-7; the D call may be TRBD1 or TRBD2 (5 bases each). The CDR3 consists of 16 residues. Germline CDR1 SGHTA, CDR2 FQGNSA. V lost 1 base, J lost 5 bases, and 18 bases lay in between. The CDR3 protein is CASSLVGQGRRDEQYF. CDR3 in DNA: TGTGCCAGCAGCTTAGTTGGTCAGGGACGTAGAGACGAGCAGTACTTC.

The gene calls are TRBV5-1 and TRBJ2-5; no firm D call. The ends were cut back, 0 bases at V and 2 bases at J, with 8 bases in the middle. The CDR3 has 14 amino acids. Germline V gene data show CDR1 as SGHRS and CDR2 as YFSETQ. The DNA for the CDR3 is TGCGCCAGCAGCTTGGTCGGGTTACAAGAGACCCAGTACTTC. This codes for CASSLVGLQETQYF.

Relative to its sample, this clone is large. The chain recombines TRBV6-5 with TRBJ1-1; maybe TRBD1 (5 bases). This CDR3 region has 15 residues. Germline CDR1 is MNHEY and CDR2 is SVGAGI. V lost 0 bases and J 4 bases, leaving 12 bases between the germline ends. CDR3 sequence reads: CASSYSIGAGTEAFF. The DNA of the CDR3 is TGTGCCAGCAGTTACTCGATAGGGGCCGGCACTGAAGCTTTCTTT.

This clone was seen more than once but under ten times. The rearrangement uses TRBV4-1 and TRBJ2-1; D gene ambiguous. The CDR3 is made up of 14 amino acids. The V end lost 1 base, the J end lost 6 bases, and 10 bases lay between the germline ends. Germline values: CDR1 MGHRA, CDR2 YSYEKL. As DNA, the CDR3 is TGCGCCAGCAGCCAAGGGATGGGTTCCAATGAGCAGTTCTTC. Translating gives CASSQGMGSNEQFF.

The gene calls are TRBV9 and TRBJ1-4; D possibly corresponds to TRBD1 (6 bases). Germline-derived CDR1 and CDR2 are SGDLS and YYNGEE. This CDR3 contains 15 residues. The V and J ends lost 7 bases and 4 bases respectively, with 17 bases between them. Written as DNA, the CDR3 is TGTGCCAGCGGCCCGGGACATCGGAATAATGAAAAACTGTTTTTT. Protein: CASGPGHRNNEKLFF.

The V gene is TRBV11-3, the J gene TRBJ2-6; 7 bases map to TRBD2. The CDR3 totals 16 residues. The V gene end was trimmed by 1 base and the J gene end by 2 bases; junction bases not matched to a gene: 2. Germline V gene sequence: CDR1 SGHNT, CDR2 YENEEA. The DNA for the CDR3 is TGTGCCAGCAGCTTAGGAACTAGCGCTGGGGCCAACGTCCTGACTTTC. Translating it yields CASSLGTSAGANVLTF.

This chain links TRBV5-6 with TRBJ2-7; possible D gene TRBD1, 6 bases. The germline V and J ends were trimmed by 3 bases and 4 bases, with 14 bases remaining between them. The length of the CDR3 is 14 residues. Per germline, CDR1 SGHDT and CDR2 YYEEEE. CDR3: CASSSPGHEYEQYF. The CDR3 region has the DNA TGTGCCAGCAGCTCTCCGGGACACGAGTACGAGCAGTACTTC.

The rearrangement links TRBV11-1 to TRBJ2-3; no definite D call. Deletions cut 5 bases from V and 2 bases from J, with 5 bases between. The CDR3 extends over 12 amino acids. Germline loops: CDR1 SGHAT, CDR2 FQDESV (reference sequence). CDR3: CASSVNTDTQYF. The CDR3 region has the DNA TGTGCCAGCAGCGTAAACACAGATACGCAGTATTTT.

The chain carries TRBV27 and TRBJ2-1, with TRBD2 identical over 10 bases. The CDR3 is 17 residues long. With 4 bases clipped from V and 3 bases from J, the junction kept 9 bases outside the gene matches. Germline lookup yields CDR1 MNHEY and CDR2 SMNVEV (reference sequence). Here the CDR3 DNA reads TGTGCCAGCAGTTCTTTCCGGACTAGCGGATACTACAATGAGCAGTTCTTC. Translation: CASSSFRTSGYYNEQFF.

This clone was detected a few times. This rearrangement joins TRBV27 to TRBJ2-7; 12 bases line up with TRBD2. The germline V gene encodes CDR1 MNHEY and CDR2 SMNVEV (reference sequence). The CDR3 runs to 14 residues. Unmatched junction bases numbered 3, after V lost 7 bases and J lost 2 bases. The CDR3 loop is CASTLAGGPYEQYF. The CDR3 DNA is TGTGCCAGCACTCTAGCGGGAGGGCCCTACGAGCAGTACTTC.

The genes are TRBV27 and TRBJ2-7; maybe TRBD1 (5 bases). The CDR3 length is 16 residues. Germline-derived CDR1 and CDR2 are MNHEY and SMNVEV (reference sequence). V lost 7 bases to trimming and J lost 2 bases, with 21 bases between them. In DNA form, the CDR3 reads TGTGCCAGCACGTCTTACGACAGCACAAGGACCTACGAGCAGTACTTC. It encodes CASTSYDSTRTYEQYF.

The CDR3 DNA is TGCGCCAGCAGCCCGCGGGGGAGCGGGAGGGCAACAGATACGCAGTATTTT. Translation gives CASSPRGSGRATDTQYF. The V and J genes are TRBV5-1 and TRBJ2-3; 10 bases align to TRBD2. J was trimmed by 3 bases and V by 4 bases; bases with no gene match: 11. The CDR3 runs 17 residues. Germline V CDR1 and CDR2: SGHRS, YFSETQ.

The CDR3 spells CASSLRTSGRTDTQYF. The CDR3 nucleotides read TGTGCCAGCAGCCTTCGGACTAGCGGGAGGACAGATACGCAGTATTTT. The chain joins TRBV9 to TRBJ2-3; TRBD2 agrees at 14 bases. From germline, CDR1 is SGDLS and CDR2 YYNGEE. V was clipped by 4 bases and J by 3 bases; unmatched bases: 4. The CDR3 loop spans 16 amino acids.

V gene TRBV15 combines with J gene TRBJ2-3; tentatively, D is TRBD2 (5 bases). This CDR3 contains 19 residues. In germline, CDR1 is LNHNV, CDR2 YYDKDF (reference sequence). Trimming took off 2 bases at V and 5 bases at J, with 26 bases between the two ends. The CDR3 is CATSRQRSMVASSGDTQYF. CDR3 in DNA: TGTGCCACCAGCAGACAGCGTTCCATGGTAGCGTCCTCAGGAGATACGCAGTATTTT.

V is TRBV19 and J is TRBJ2-2; the D gene could be TRBD1 or TRBD2 (5 bases each). Trimming removed 3 bases at V and 4 bases at J, with 9 bases between. Germline loops: CDR1 LNHDA, CDR2 SQIVND (reference sequence). The CDR3 has 14 amino acids. DNA of the CDR3: TGTGCCAGTAGTATTGCCGGGGCCACCGGGGAGCTGTTTTTT. Translation gives CASSIAGATGELFF.

The chain uses TRBV9 and TRBJ2-7; D might be TRBD1 or TRBD2, each matching 5 bases. This CDR3 comprises 15 residues. Between the trimmed V and J ends, which lost 4 bases and 2 bases, there was a span of 16 bases. CDR1 and CDR2 (germline): SGDLS, YYNGEE. CDR3 DNA sequence: TGTGCCAGCAGCCCAACCGGGACCCCTACCTACGAGCAGTACTTC. Residues: CASSPTGTPTYEQYF.

This clone was recorded once. The CDR3 region is CASSFDRVATEAFF. Here the CDR3 DNA reads TGTGCCAGCAGCTTTGACAGGGTGGCCACTGAAGCTTTCTTT. The chain combines TRBV7-3 with TRBJ1-1, with 7 nucleotides matching TRBD1. V was clipped by 3 bases and J by 4 bases; unmatched bases: 5. In germline, CDR1 is SGHTA, CDR2 FQGTGA. The CDR3 runs 14 residues.